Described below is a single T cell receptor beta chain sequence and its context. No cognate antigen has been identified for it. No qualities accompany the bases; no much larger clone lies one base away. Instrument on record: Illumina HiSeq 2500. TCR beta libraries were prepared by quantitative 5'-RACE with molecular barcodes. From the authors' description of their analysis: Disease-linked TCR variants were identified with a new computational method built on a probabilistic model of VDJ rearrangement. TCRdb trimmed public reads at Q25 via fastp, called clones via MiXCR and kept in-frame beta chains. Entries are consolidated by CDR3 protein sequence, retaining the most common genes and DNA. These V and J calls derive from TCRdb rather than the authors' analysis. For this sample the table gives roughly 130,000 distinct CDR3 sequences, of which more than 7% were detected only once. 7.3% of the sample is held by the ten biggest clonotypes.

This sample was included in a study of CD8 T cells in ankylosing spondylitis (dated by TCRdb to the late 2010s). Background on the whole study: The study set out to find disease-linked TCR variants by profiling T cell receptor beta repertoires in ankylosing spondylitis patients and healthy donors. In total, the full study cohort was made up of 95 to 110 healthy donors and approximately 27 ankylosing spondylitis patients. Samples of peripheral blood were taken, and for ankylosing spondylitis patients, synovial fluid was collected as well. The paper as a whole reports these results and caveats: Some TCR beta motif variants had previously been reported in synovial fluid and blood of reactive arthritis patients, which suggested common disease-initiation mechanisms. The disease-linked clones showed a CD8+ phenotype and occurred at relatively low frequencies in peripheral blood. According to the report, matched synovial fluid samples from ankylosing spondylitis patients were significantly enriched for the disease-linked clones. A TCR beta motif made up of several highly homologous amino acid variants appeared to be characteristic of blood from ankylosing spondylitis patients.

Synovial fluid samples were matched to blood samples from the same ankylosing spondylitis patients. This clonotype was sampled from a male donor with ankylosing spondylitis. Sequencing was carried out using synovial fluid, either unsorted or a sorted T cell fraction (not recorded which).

DNA sequence: TGCGCCAGCGGGAGGGATAGGGATGAGCAGTTCTTC. Its amino acids are CASGRDRDEQFF. This sequence uses TRBV5-1 and TRBJ2-1, and 7 junctional nucleotides match TRBD2. Counted from cysteine to phenylalanine, this CDR3 has 12 amino acids. Only the CDR3 DNA stays, 36 bases, in frame from base 1. Unmatched junction bases come to 6, with V trimmed by 7 bases and J by 8 bases. The germline V gene yields SGHRS for CDR1 and YFSETQ for CDR2.